These 3 T cell receptor beta chains were all obtained from the same sample, sequenced in a study of chemoradiotherapy in HPV16-positive cancers. Here immunoSEQ multiplex PCR was the method, and the copy in TCRdb shows in-frame clones only, minus some. The table shows more than 25,000 clones, with approximately 93% occurring only once. Material: blood, obtained from a patient who underwent chemoradiotherapy. These receptors came from a human donor with HPV-associated anogenital cancer.

This clone has just a few counts. V and J are TRBV7-3 and TRBJ2-7; TRBD2 matches at 12 bases. CDR3 length equals 13 residues. The J segment lost 7 bases and the V segment lost 5 bases, leaving 3 bases of the junction unmatched. Germline values: CDR1 SGHTA, CDR2 FQGTGA. DNA for the CDR3: TGTGCCAGCAGCCATGGACTAGCGGGAGAGCAGTACTTC. Encoded protein: CASSHGLAGEQYF.

This chain links TRBV9 with TRBJ2-1, with 9 nucleotides matching TRBD2. The CDR3 sequence is 14 residues long. The junction had 10 bases not matched to a gene; V was cut back by 6 bases and J by 9 bases. Per germline, CDR1 SGDLS and CDR2 YYNGEE. This CDR3 reads CASTTGLASSEQFF. In DNA form, the CDR3 reads TGTGCCAGCACAACGGGACTAGCAAGTAGTGAGCAGTTCTTC.

This clone has a single count. The rearrangement joins TRBV18 to TRBJ1-5; D call uncertain. This CDR3 is 15 amino acids long. Trimming left V 2 bases short and J 1 base short, with 9 bases between. Per the germline V gene, CDR1 is KGHSH and CDR2 is LQKENI. The CDR3 here is CASSPGDGSNQPQHF. The CDR3 nucleotides are TGTGCCAGCTCACCAGGAGACGGGAGCAATCAGCCCCAGCATTTT. The entire variable domain, with the rest obtained from reference TRBV18 and TRBJ1-5, is as follows: NAGVMQNPRHLVRRRGQEARLRCSPMKGHSHVYWYRQLPEEGLKFMVYLQKENIIDESGMPKERFSAEFPKEGPSILRIQQVVRGDSAAYFCASSPGDGSNQPQHFGDGTRLSIL.